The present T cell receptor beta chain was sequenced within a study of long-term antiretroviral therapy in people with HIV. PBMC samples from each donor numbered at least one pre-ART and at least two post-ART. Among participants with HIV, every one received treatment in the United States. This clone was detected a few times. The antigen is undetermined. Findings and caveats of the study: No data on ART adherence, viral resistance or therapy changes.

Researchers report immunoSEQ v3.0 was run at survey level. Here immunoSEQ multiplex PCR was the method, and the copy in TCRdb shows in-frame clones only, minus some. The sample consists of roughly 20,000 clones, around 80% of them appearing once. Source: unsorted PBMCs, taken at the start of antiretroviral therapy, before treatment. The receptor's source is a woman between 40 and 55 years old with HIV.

CDR3 coding DNA: TGTGCCAGCTCACCGGACAGCTCCTATAATTCACCCCTCCACTTT. Translation gives CASSPDSSYNSPLHF. The chain has TRBV18 and TRBJ1-6, with D tentatively TRBD1 (6 bases). Per germline, CDR1 KGHSH and CDR2 LQKENI. Trimming cost V 3 bases and J 0 bases, with 6 bases left between them. This CDR3 spans 15 amino acids.